This passage covers 22 T cell receptor beta chains from one sample sequenced in a study of blood T cell repertoires in COVID-19. TCRdb keeps only in-frame clones here, not all; method: immunoSEQ multiplex PCR. The top ten clones hold approximately 2.5% of a sample with about 47,000 clones, approximately 84% of them seen once. Sequences were obtained from peripheral blood. The source of these receptors is a man aged 45-65 years with acute or convalescent COVID-19.

The rearrangement uses TRBV6-4 and TRBJ2-3, with 10 positions matching TRBD2. CDR3 size: 16 residues. Germline values: CDR1 MRHNA, CDR2 SNTAGT. V shed 0 bases and J 4 bases; nucleotides not matched to a gene: 4. The CDR3 region has the DNA TGTGCCAGCAGTGACTCGGAGCGGGGGGGCCCAGATACGCAGTATTTT. Residues: CASSDSERGGPDTQYF.

The chain combines TRBV6-5 with TRBJ2-1; 8 bases are shared with TRBD1. Germline-derived CDR1 and CDR2 are MNHEY and SVGAGI. CDR3 length: 14 residues. V gave up 7 bases and J gave up 7 bases; unmatched junction bases: 9. CDR3 bases: TGTGCCAGCACCGCCGGGACAGGTGGAAATGAGCAGTTCTTC. It specifies CASTAGTGGNEQFF.

The chain couples TRBV15 to TRBJ1-2; D call uncertain. V was clipped by 0 bases and J by 3 bases, with 11 bases between them. CDR3 size: 15 residues. Germline V gene lookup returns CDR1 LNHNV and CDR2 YYDKDF (reference sequence). The DNA for the CDR3 is TGTGCCACCAGCAGAGATCGGGGTGCGGACTATGGCTACACCTTC. Its protein product is CATSRDRGADYGYTF.

The rearrangement links TRBV28 to TRBJ2-2, with D possibly being TRBD1 (5 bases). Germline V gene data show CDR1 as MDHEN and CDR2 as SYDVKM. This CDR3 has 15 residues. V was shortened by 2 bases and J by 7 bases, with 14 bases between the two germline ends. CDR3 nucleotide sequence: TGTGCCAGCAGTTTAATGGCAGGGCTAAGCGGGGAGCTGTTTTTT. Translation: CASSLMAGLSGELFF.

This clone showed up just a few times. This chain joins TRBV6-5 and TRBJ1-2; the D is unclear. Trimming removed 0 bases from V and 4 bases from J, with 9 bases in between. The CDR3 covers 14 residues. Germline loops: CDR1 MNHEY, CDR2 SVGAGI. The DNA for the CDR3 is TGTGCCAGCAGTTACTCGGGCCGGGGCTATGGCTACACCTTC. It specifies CASSYSGRGYGYTF.

The V and J genes are TRBV6-1 and TRBJ1-3; 7 bases line up with TRBD1. Trimming removed 3 bases from V and 9 bases from J; junction bases left unmatched: 5. The CDR3 loop spans 13 amino acids. Germline loops: CDR1 MNHNS, CDR2 SASEGT. The DNA for the CDR3 is TGTGCCAGCAGTGAGGGTCCAGGGGGCACCATATATTTT. Protein: CASSEGPGGTIYF.

The chain joins TRBV3-1 (or the pseudogene TRBV3-2) to TRBJ2-7, with 13 bases lining up with TRBD2. This CDR3 region has 15 residues. CDR1 and CDR2 (germline): LGHDT, YNNKEL (reference sequence). Germline trimming cut 3 bases from V and 8 bases from J; bases unmatched to any gene: 7. The CDR3 reads CASSQLLAGGEKQYF. The CDR3 DNA reads TGTGCCAGCAGCCAGCTACTAGCGGGAGGGGAAAAGCAGTACTTC.

This clone has a single count. V gene TRBV4-1 combines with J gene TRBJ2-2; tentative D call: TRBD1 (6 bases). CDR3 length: 16 residues. The V and J ends lost 4 bases and 0 bases respectively, with 12 bases between them. The germline CDR1 and CDR2 sequences are MGHRA and YSYEKL. The CDR3 nucleotides read TGCGCCAGCAGCCGTTTAGGGGGTCCGAACACCGGGGAGCTGTTTTTT. Its protein is CASSRLGGPNTGELFF.

This chain joins TRBV7-3 and TRBJ2-3; D gene unclear. The CDR3 extends over 14 amino acids. From germline, CDR1 is SGHTA and CDR2 FQGTGA. Trimming removed 11 bases from V and 0 bases from J, with 15 bases in between. Here the CDR3 reads CAPTHAHSTDTQYF. CDR3 nucleotides: TGTGCCCCTACCCACGCCCATAGCACAGATACGCAGTATTTT. Using reference TRBV7-3 and TRBJ2-3 for the parts outside the CDR3, the full variable domain is GAGVSQTPSNKVTEKGKYVELRCDPISGHTALYWYRQSLGQGPEFLIYFQGTGAADDSGLPNDRFFAVRPEGSVSTLKIQRTERGDSAVYLCAPTHAHSTDTQYFGPGTRLTVL.

The CDR3 sequence is CASSLGGLAGWGQFF. As DNA, the CDR3 is TGTGCCAGCAGCTTAGGCGGACTAGCGGGATGGGGGCAGTTCTTC. The V gene is TRBV13, the J gene TRBJ2-1; 12 positions agree with TRBD2. V was pared by 0 bases and J by 12 bases, with 6 bases of the junction left unmatched. The CDR3 length is 15 residues. Per the germline V gene, CDR1 is PRHDT and CDR2 is FYEKMQ (reference sequence).

The chain links TRBV9 to TRBJ1-1; 7 bases match TRBD1. The CDR3 loop spans 15 amino acids. Unmatched junction bases numbered 4, after V lost 2 bases and J lost 0 bases. CDR1 and CDR2 (germline): SGDLS, YYNGEE. The CDR3 nucleotides are TGTGCCAGCAGCGTCTCGGGACAGATGAACACTGAAGCTTTCTTT. Translation gives CASSVSGQMNTEAFF.

The chain joins TRBV5-1 to TRBJ2-7, with 9 bases lining up with TRBD1. Germline CDR1 reads SGHRS; CDR2 reads YFSETQ. Germline trimming cut 0 bases from V and 1 base from J; bases unmatched to any gene: 5. The CDR3 is made up of 16 amino acids. The CDR3 nucleotides read TGCGCCAGCAGCTTGGAGGGGACAGGGAAATCCTACGAGCAGTACTTC. Translation gives CASSLEGTGKSYEQYF.

This chain connects TRBV28 to TRBJ2-7; TRBD2 matches 12 bases. Germline V gives CDR1 MDHEN, CDR2 SYDVKM. This CDR3 contains 14 residues. After removal of 6 bases from V and 6 bases from J, the junction contained 6 bases not matched to a gene. This CDR3 is CASSPSGRASEQYF. CDR3 DNA sequence: TGTGCCAGCAGCCCTAGCGGGAGGGCCAGCGAGCAGTACTTC. The full variable domain, with the rest looked up from reference TRBV28 and TRBJ2-7, is DVKVTQSSRYLVKRTGEKVFLECVQDMDHENMFWYRQDPGLGLRLIYFSYDVKMKEKGDIPEGYSVSREKKERFSLILESASTNQTSMYLCASSPSGRASEQYFGPGTRLTVT.

The V gene is TRBV5-6, the J gene TRBJ2-2, with D possibly being TRBD2 (7 bases). This CDR3 is built from 15 residues. The V and J ends lost 6 bases and 4 bases respectively, with 16 bases between them. The V gene's germline CDR1 is SGHDT and CDR2 YYEEEE. CDR3 sequence (DNA): TGTGCCAGCACAAGGGGGGGACTTGTCACCGGGGAGCTGTTTTTT. This encodes CASTRGGLVTGELFF.

This sequence joins TRBV3-1 (or the pseudogene TRBV3-2) and TRBJ2-3, with a possible D match to TRBD2 (5 bases). This CDR3 is 16 amino acids long. Trimming left V 0 bases short and J 0 bases short, with 10 bases between. The V gene's germline CDR1 is LGHDT and CDR2 YNNKEL (reference sequence). The DNA of the CDR3 is TGTGCCAGCAGCCAAGATCCTAGCAGTAGCACAGATACGCAGTATTTT. Translated: CASSQDPSSSTDTQYF.

This clone has just a few counts. The rearrangement uses TRBV21-1 and TRBJ2-4; the table's D gene call, TRBD2, was not cross checked with the DNA. TRBV21-1 is a pseudogene segment. The CDR3 consists of 16 residues. The DNA for the CDR3 is TGTGCCAGCAGCAAAGGAGACGGGAGAGCCGAAAACATTCAGTACTTC. Translated: CASSKGDGRAENIQYF.

This clone was detected a few times. The chain carries TRBV3-1 (or the pseudogene TRBV3-2) and TRBJ2-7; a weak D match, TRBD1 (6 bases). CDR1 LGHDT and CDR2 YNNKEL come from the germline V gene (reference sequence). V lost 6 bases to trimming and J lost 2 bases, with 8 bases between them. There are 12 residues in the CDR3. As DNA, the CDR3 is TGTGCCAGCAGTCGACAGGCCTACGAGCAGTACTTC. Its translation is CASSRQAYEQYF.

Only one count was recorded for this clone. The rearrangement joins TRBV6-5 to TRBJ1-6; 10 bases line up with TRBD1. This CDR3 region has 15 residues. Germline V lookup: CDR1 MNHEY, CDR2 SVGAGI. Trimming cost V 6 bases and J 10 bases; bases outside gene matches: 9. Here the CDR3 reads CASRRQGALASPLHF. CDR3 nucleotides: TGTGCCAGCAGAAGACAGGGGGCCTTGGCCTCACCCCTCCACTTT.

The V and J genes are TRBV13 and TRBJ2-2, with D possibly being TRBD1 (5 bases). The CDR3 totals 14 residues. Germline V CDR1 and CDR2: PRHDT, FYEKMQ (reference sequence). With 3 bases removed from V and 4 bases from J, the gap between germline ends came to 9 bases. The CDR3 region has the DNA TGTGCCAGCAGCTTCGGACATATCACCGGGGAGCTGTTTTTT. This translates into CASSFGHITGELFF.

The J gene is TRBJ2-7, the V gene TRBV2; 7 nucleotides line up with TRBD1. The V gene end was trimmed by 4 bases and the J gene end by 4 bases; junction bases not matched to a gene: 7. The CDR3 is 14 amino acids. Germline V gene sequence: CDR1 SNHLY, CDR2 FYNNEI. This CDR3 is CASSGSGGKYEQYF. The CDR3 DNA reads as TGTGCCAGCAGTGGTTCAGGGGGTAAATACGAGCAGTACTTC.

The chain uses TRBV19 and TRBJ2-1, with D perhaps TRBD2 (5 bases). Germline V gene data show CDR1 as LNHDA and CDR2 as SQIVND (reference sequence). Trimming removed 6 bases at V and 4 bases at J, with 13 bases between. This CDR3 region has 14 residues. This CDR3 reads CASSPSRDYNEQFF. The CDR3, as DNA: TGTGCCAGTAGCCCGTCTCGGGATTACAATGAGCAGTTCTTC. Full variable domain (remainder filled in from reference TRBV19 and TRBJ2-1): DGGITQSPKYLFRKEGQNVTLSCEQNLNHDAMYWYRQDPGQGLRLIYYSQIVNDFQKGDIAEGYSVSREKKESFPLTVTSAQKNPTAFYLCASSPSRDYNEQFFGPGTRLTVL.

The V and J genes are TRBV7-9 and TRBJ2-3, with 15 bases aligning to TRBD2. The J segment lost 3 bases and the V segment lost 1 base, leaving 8 bases of the junction unmatched. The CDR3 sequence is 19 residues long. From germline, CDR1 is SEHNR and CDR2 FQNEAQ (reference sequence). The CDR3 nucleotides are TGTGCCAGCAGCTTAGGAGGACTAGCGGGAGGGCCTGATACAGATACGCAGTATTTT. Encoded protein: CASSLGGLAGGPDTDTQYF.